The 9 T cell receptor beta chains listed next were all sequenced from one sample in a study of cytomegalovirus exposure and HLA in healthy donors. The primer mix had 60 Vbeta and 13 Jbeta primers. Sequenced by immunoSEQ multiplex PCR; TCRdb stores in-frame clones only, minus some. The table shows 110,000 to 150,000 clones, with roughly 70% occurring only once. The sequencing sample was made of PBMCs. The receptors were gathered from a woman aged 60-75 years in good health and CMV-seropositive.

This chain connects TRBV5-6 to TRBJ2-1; possibly TRBD1 for D (6 bases). The CDR3 runs 15 residues. Trimming shortened V by 4 bases and J by 7 bases, and 18 bases separated the two germline ends. The V gene's germline CDR1 is SGHDT and CDR2 YYEEEE. CDR3 in DNA: TGTGCCAGCAGCCCTTTCCCGGGACAAAGGAATGAGCAGTTCTTC. This gives the protein CASSPFPGQRNEQFF.

The chain uses TRBV6-4 and TRBJ2-2; 12 bases align to TRBD1. Germline assignment: CDR1 MRHNA and CDR2 SNTAGT. The ends lost 4 bases at V and 8 bases at J; junction bases unmatched: 5. The length of the CDR3 is 15 residues. DNA of the CDR3: TGTGCCAGCAGTGCCGAGGGACAGGGGGCAGGGGAGCTGTTTTTT. It specifies CASSAEGQGAGELFF.

The V and J genes are TRBV30 and TRBJ1-5, with D possibly being TRBD1 (6 bases). This CDR3 has 13 amino acids. Germline assignment: CDR1 GTSNPN and CDR2 SVGIG (reference sequence). Trimming shortened V by 8 bases and J by 2 bases, and 13 bases separated the two germline ends. In DNA form, the CDR3 reads TGTGCCAGCTGCGCAGGGGGCAATCAGCCCCAGCATTTT. It encodes CASCAGGNQPQHF.

Remarks on this clone: At the DNA level, this CDR3 is encoded by other sequences in the same sample as well. The chain couples TRBV30 to TRBJ1-4, with TRBD1 as a possible D gene (5 bases). The CDR3 is 13 residues long. V dropped 2 bases and J dropped 4 bases, with 8 bases sitting between them. The germline CDR1 and CDR2 sequences are GTSNPN and SVGIG (reference sequence). DNA for the CDR3: TGTGCCTGGAGTAGGCAGGGTAATGAAAAACTGTTTTTT. This codes for CAWSRQGNEKLFF.

The CDR3 DNA reads TGTGCCAGCAGCCCTAGTGGCGGAGCGTACTCCTACAATGAGCAGTTCTTC. Translation gives CASSPSGGAYSYNEQFF. The chain combines TRBV11-3 with TRBJ2-1; D call uncertain. The CDR3 length is 17 residues. CDR1 and CDR2 (germline): SGHNT, YENEEA. V lost 5 bases to trimming and J lost 0 bases, with 17 bases between them.

V and J are TRBV11-2 and TRBJ2-7; the match to TRBD2 covers 8 bases. The trim removed 5 bases at V and 4 bases at J, leaving 7 bases unmatched. The length of the CDR3 is 14 residues. Germline values: CDR1 SGHAT, CDR2 FQNNGV. CDR3 sequence reads: CASSLGLVGYEQYF. The CDR3 DNA sequence: TGTGCCAGCAGCCTGGGACTAGTTGGGTACGAGCAGTACTTC.

This clone was detected a few times. This sequence joins TRBV19 and TRBJ1-1; 8 bases align to TRBD1. The CDR3 is 15 residues long. Germline V gives CDR1 LNHDA, CDR2 SQIVND (reference sequence). V trimming: 8 bases; J trimming: 5 bases; junction bases outside the gene matches: 13. CDR3 bases: TGTGCCAGTTCAAAGCAGGGGGCGATACAGACTGAAGCTTTCTTT. This translates into CASSKQGAIQTEAFF. Complete variable domain (other parts from reference TRBV19 and TRBJ1-1): DGGITQSPKYLFRKEGQNVTLSCEQNLNHDAMYWYRQDPGQGLRLIYYSQIVNDFQKGDIAEGYSVSREKKESFPLTVTSAQKNPTAFYLCASSKQGAIQTEAFFGQGTRLTVV.

V is TRBV5-6 and J is TRBJ1-5; 11 bases agree with TRBD1. Per germline, CDR1 SGHDT and CDR2 YYEEEE. With 4 bases clipped from V and 1 base from J, the junction kept 4 bases outside the gene matches. The CDR3 is 16 residues long. The CDR3 DNA follows: TGTGCCAGCAGCGTGGACAGGGGGCAGAGCAATCAGCCCCAGCATTTT. Its protein product is CASSVDRGQSNQPQHF.

The CDR3 DNA is TGCGCCAGCAGCCAAGCTCCGGGTAAGGTTAACACTGAAGCTTTCTTT. It encodes CASSQAPGKVNTEAFF. The rearrangement joins TRBV4-1 to TRBJ1-1; no firm D call. This CDR3 spans 16 amino acids. Trimming removed 1 base at V and 2 bases at J, with 14 bases between. The germline CDR1 and CDR2 sequences are MGHRA and YSYEKL.